These T cell receptor beta chains were read from a single sample in a study of Graves' ophthalmopathy and Graves' hyperthyroidism. TCRdb redid the calling of the multiplex PCR reads with MiXCR, one entry per CDR3 protein. The repertoire holds around 520,000 distinct CDR3 sequences, with roughly 39% as singletons. The material sequenced was peripheral blood or thyroid tissue (not recorded which). These receptors all stem from an adult man with Graves' hyperthyroidism. CDR3s include the opening cysteine and the closing phenylalanine or tryptophan. Fields, in order: J gene, V gene, clone size, D gene, CDR3 length, CDR3 protein, CDR3 DNA. D genes are given only for firm matches. Rows give clone size only sometimes, using once, few, many, or a class for an expanded clone.

>TRBJ1-3|TRBV7-9|many|-|15
CASSLEKASGNTIYF
TGTGCCAGCAGCTTAGAAAAAGCCTCTGGAAACACCATATATTTT
>TRBJ2-7|TRBV29-1|many|-|14
CSVKAEVGSYEQYF
TGCAGCGTTAAAGCGGAGGTGGGCTCCTACGAGCAGTACTTC
>TRBJ1-1|TRBV7-9|many|TRBD1|14
CASSSPRTGSEAFF
TGTGCCAGCAGCTCCCCCCGGACAGGGAGTGAAGCTTTCTTT
>TRBJ1-1|TRBV12-3/TRBV12-4|many|-|13
CASRSGDNTEAFF
TGTGCCAGCAGATCAGGGGATAACACTGAAGCTTTCTTT
>TRBJ2-3|TRBV6-6|-|-|15
CASTLRTRGTDTQYF
TGTGCCAGCACCCTACGGACGCGGGGCACAGATACGCAGTATTTT
>TRBJ2-2|TRBV27|-|TRBD2|15
CASSLFRGGTGELFF
TGTGCCAGCAGTTTATTTCGCGGGGGGACCGGGGAGCTGTTTTTT
>TRBJ1-1|TRBV29-1|many|TRBD1|14
CSVAGGGRGHLAFF
TGCAGCGTTGCGGGTGGCGGCAGGGGGCATTTAGCTTTCTTT
>TRBJ1-3|TRBV5-5|few|-|14
CASSYGPVGNTIYF
TGTGCCAGCAGCTACGGACCGGTGGGAAACACCATATATTTT
>TRBJ1-1|TRBV14|many|-|14
CASSQTGLGAEAFF
TGTGCCAGCAGCCAAACAGGGTTGGGCGCTGAAGCTTTCTTT
>TRBJ1-6|TRBV2|-|-|14
CASRGGGIGSPLHF
TGTGCCAGCCGCGGGGGGGGCATTGGTTCACCCCTCCACTTT
>TRBJ2-7|TRBV7-9|many|TRBD2|19
CASSLAERLGGGRVYEQYF
TGTGCCAGCAGCTTAGCGGAACGGTTGGGCGGGGGAAGGGTCTACGAGCAGTACTTC
>TRBJ2-7|TRBV20-1|-|-|12
CSARPSSYEQYF
TGCAGTGCCCGACCTAGCTCCTACGAGCAGTACTTC
>TRBJ2-5|TRBV5-8|many|-|10
CASMRETQYF
TGTGCCAGCATGAGGGAGACCCAGTACTTC
>TRBJ1-5|TRBV12-3/TRBV12-4|few|-|14
CASSFPGVGQPQHF
TGTGCCAGCAGTTTCCCCGGGGTGGGTCAGCCCCAGCATTTT
>TRBJ1-4|TRBV12-3/TRBV12-4|-|-|13
CASSYGADEKLFF
TGTGCCAGCAGTTACGGGGCAGACGAAAAACTGTTTTTT
>TRBJ2-1|TRBV7-6|-|TRBD2|16
CASSLVLGLAWAEQFF
TGTGCCAGCAGCTTAGTGTTGGGACTAGCGTGGGCCGAGCAGTTCTTC
>TRBJ2-2|TRBV5-1|-|-|13
CASSLGPGGELFF
TGCGCCAGCAGCTTGGGTCCGGGCGGGGAGCTGTTTTTT
>TRBJ2-5|TRBV5-8|many|TRBD2|15
CASSMGLALQETQYF
TGTGCCAGCAGCATGGGACTAGCGCTTCAAGAGACCCAGTACTTC
>TRBJ1-2|TRBV6-6|-|TRBD1|13
CASSWGTGAGYTF
TGTGCCAGCAGTTGGGGGACAGGGGCCGGCTACACCTTC
>TRBJ1-2|TRBV6-4|many|-|12
CAITGKDYGYTF
TGTGCCATAACAGGGAAGGACTATGGCTACACCTTC
>TRBJ2-3|TRBV7-3|-|-|13
CASSFQSADTQYF
TGTGCCAGCAGCTTTCAGAGCGCAGATACGCAGTATTTT
>TRBJ2-2|TRBV12-3/TRBV12-4|-|-|14
CASTHQLEAGELFF
TGTGCCAGCACCCATCAGTTAGAGGCCGGGGAGCTGTTTTTT
>TRBJ2-1|TRBV5-6|-|TRBD2|14
CASSPRLAGFEQFF
TGTGCCAGCAGCCCAAGACTAGCGGGGTTTGAGCAGTTCTTC
>TRBJ2-2|TRBV6-5|many|-|14
CASSTRRGGGELFF
TGTGCCAGCAGTACCCGGCGAGGAGGCGGGGAGCTGTTTTTT
>TRBJ1-2|TRBV12-3/TRBV12-4|-|-|15
CASSVDPEGLYGYTF
TGTGCCAGCAGCGTAGACCCAGAAGGACTTTATGGCTACACCTTC
>TRBJ1-1|TRBV20-1|-|-|10
CSPPATEAFF
TGCAGTCCACCAGCTACTGAAGCTTTCTTT
>TRBJ2-7|TRBV2|-|TRBD1|15
CASSAEQGTSYEQYF
TGTGCCAGCAGTGCGGAACAGGGGACCTCCTACGAGCAGTACTTC
>TRBJ1-5|TRBV7-8|-|-|15
CAWSVGGGGNQPQHF
TGTGCCTGGAGTGTAGGAGGAGGGGGGAATCAGCCCCAGCATTTT
>TRBJ1-2|TRBV7-9|-|TRBD1|14
CASSLSRTGVGYTF
TGTGCCAGCAGCTTATCCCGGACAGGGGTCGGCTACACCTTC
>TRBJ2-7|TRBV7-2|-|TRBD2|16
CASSLAHSGTGHEQYF
TGTGCCAGCAGCTTAGCGCACAGCGGGACCGGGCACGAGCAGTACTTC
>TRBJ1-2|TRBV10-3|-|TRBD1|14
CAISENAGGAGNTF
TGTGCCATCAGTGAGAATGCAGGGGGTGCTGGAAACACCTTC
>TRBJ1-2|TRBV12-3/TRBV12-4|many|-|14
CASSLAPDNYGYTF
TGTGCCAGCAGTTTAGCGCCGGATAACTATGGCTACACCTTC
>TRBJ2-1|TRBV7-3|-|TRBD2|16
CASSLTGGGTPGEQFF
TGTGCCAGCAGCTTAACCGGCGGGGGGACCCCCGGTGAGCAGTTCTTC
>TRBJ1-4|TRBV5-6|many|TRBD1|17
CASSSEGQGVVTEKLFF
TGTGCCAGCAGCAGCGAGGGACAGGGGGTCGTCACCGAAAAACTGTTTTTT
>TRBJ1-2|TRBV12-3/TRBV12-4|many|TRBD1|16
CASSLAEGASGYGYTF
TGTGCCAGCAGTTTAGCAGAGGGGGCGTCGGGCTATGGCTACACCTTC
>TRBJ2-7|TRBV12-3/TRBV12-4|-|TRBD1|14
CASSLDRGPYEQYF
TGTGCCAGCAGCCTCGACAGGGGGCCCTACGAGCAGTACTTC